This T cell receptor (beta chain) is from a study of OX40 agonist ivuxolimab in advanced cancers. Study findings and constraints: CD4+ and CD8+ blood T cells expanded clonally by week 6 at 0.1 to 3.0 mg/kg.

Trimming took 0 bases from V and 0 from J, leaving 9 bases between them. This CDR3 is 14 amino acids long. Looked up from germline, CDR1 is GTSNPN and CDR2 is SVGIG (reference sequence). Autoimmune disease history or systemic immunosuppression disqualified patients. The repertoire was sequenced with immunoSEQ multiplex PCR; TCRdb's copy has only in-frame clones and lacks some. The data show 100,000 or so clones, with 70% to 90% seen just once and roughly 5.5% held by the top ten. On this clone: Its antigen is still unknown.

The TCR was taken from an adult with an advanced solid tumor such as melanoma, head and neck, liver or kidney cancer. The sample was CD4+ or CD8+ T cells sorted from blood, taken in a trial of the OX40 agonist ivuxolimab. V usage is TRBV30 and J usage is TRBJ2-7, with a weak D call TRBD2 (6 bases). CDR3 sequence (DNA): TGTGCCTGGAGTGTCGGAGGGTCCTCCTACGAGCAGTACTTC. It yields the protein CAWSVGGSSYEQYF.